This TCR beta chain is from a study of cytomegalovirus exposure and HLA in healthy donors. Some clones are missing from TCRdb's copy, which holds only in-frame ones; the method was immunoSEQ multiplex PCR. The sample has about 97,000 clones; just under 95% are singletons. Findings and caveats of the study: The classifier, whose performance was assessed in both the original and validation cohorts, reportedly diagnosed cytomegalovirus status with high specificity and sensitivity.

This CDR3 has 16 amino acids. V gave up 2 bases and J gave up 4 bases, with 14 bases separating them. The germline V gene has CDR1 KGHSH and CDR2 LQKENI. With respect to this clone: Its target is not known.

The V and J genes are TRBV18 and TRBJ1-4, with D uncertain. This sequence originates from a woman younger than 30 in good health and CMV-seronegative. Sample: PBMCs. The CDR3, as DNA: TGTGCCAGCTCACCAGCGGGGTGGTTGGATAATGAAAAACTGTTTTTT. Translated: CASSPAGWLDNEKLFF.